This T cell receptor (beta chain) was profiled in a study of blood T cell repertoires in COVID-19. Study summary: From the United States, Italy and Spain came samples of acute and convalescent COVID-19.

This clone has a single count. Trimming left V 0 bases short and J 5 bases short, with 13 bases between. Per germline, CDR1 KGHSH and CDR2 LQKENI. CDR3 size: 15 residues. As handled by the study authors: Amplified reference gene primers provided the basis for estimating nucleated cell counts. Some clones are missing from TCRdb's copy, which holds only in-frame ones; the method was immunoSEQ multiplex PCR. Clone size and the V and J calls come from that table; the DNA yielded D and trimming. The data contain 95,000 to 150,000 clones, around four fifths of them singletons. V gene TRBV18 combines with J gene TRBJ1-2; D is possibly TRBD1 (5 bases). The sequencing input was peripheral blood. This receptor was taken from a man aged 55 to 69 with active or convalescent COVID-19. The CDR3 here is CASSPPGLDGYGYTF. The CDR3 bases are TGTGCCAGCTCACCACCGGGACTGGATGGGTATGGCTACACCTTC.